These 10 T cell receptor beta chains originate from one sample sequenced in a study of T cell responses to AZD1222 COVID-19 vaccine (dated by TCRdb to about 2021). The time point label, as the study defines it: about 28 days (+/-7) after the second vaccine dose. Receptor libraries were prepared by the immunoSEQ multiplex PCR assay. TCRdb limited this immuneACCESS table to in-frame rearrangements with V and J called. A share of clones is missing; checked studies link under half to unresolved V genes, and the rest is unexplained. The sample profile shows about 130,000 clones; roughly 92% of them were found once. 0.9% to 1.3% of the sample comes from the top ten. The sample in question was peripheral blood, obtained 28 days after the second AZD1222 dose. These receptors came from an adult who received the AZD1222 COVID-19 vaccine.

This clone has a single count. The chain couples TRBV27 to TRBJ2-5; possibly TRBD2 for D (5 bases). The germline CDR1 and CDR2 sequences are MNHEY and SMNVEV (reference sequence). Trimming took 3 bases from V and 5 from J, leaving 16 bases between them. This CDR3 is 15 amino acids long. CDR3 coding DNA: TGTGCCAGCAGTTTTCAATGGAGGAAAGGGGAGACCCAGTACTTC. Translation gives CASSFQWRKGETQYF.

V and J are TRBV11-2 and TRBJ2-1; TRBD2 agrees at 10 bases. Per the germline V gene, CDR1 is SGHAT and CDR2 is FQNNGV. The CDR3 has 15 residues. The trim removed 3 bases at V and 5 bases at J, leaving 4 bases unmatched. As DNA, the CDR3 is TGTGCCAGCAGCTTGGGGACTAGCGCCCACAATGAGCAGTTCTTC. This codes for CASSLGTSAHNEQFF.

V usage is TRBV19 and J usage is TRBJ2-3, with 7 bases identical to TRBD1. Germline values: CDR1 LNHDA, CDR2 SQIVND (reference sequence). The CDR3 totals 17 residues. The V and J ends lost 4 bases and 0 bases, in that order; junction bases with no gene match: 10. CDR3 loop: CASSRDFWTGSTDTQYF. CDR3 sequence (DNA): TGTGCCAGTAGTAGGGATTTTTGGACAGGCAGCACAGATACGCAGTATTTT.

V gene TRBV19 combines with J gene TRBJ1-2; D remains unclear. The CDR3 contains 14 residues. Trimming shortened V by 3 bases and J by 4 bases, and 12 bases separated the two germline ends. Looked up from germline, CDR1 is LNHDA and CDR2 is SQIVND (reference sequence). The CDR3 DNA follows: TGTGCCAGTAGTATCGAGGCCGTCCCCTATGGCTACACCTTC. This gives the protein CASSIEAVPYGYTF.

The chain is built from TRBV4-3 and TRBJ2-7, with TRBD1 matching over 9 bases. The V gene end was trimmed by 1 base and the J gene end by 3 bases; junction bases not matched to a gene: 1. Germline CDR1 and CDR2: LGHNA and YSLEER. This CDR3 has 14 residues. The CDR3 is CASSQADRGYEQYF. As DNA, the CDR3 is TGCGCCAGCAGCCAAGCGGACAGGGGCTACGAGCAGTACTTC.

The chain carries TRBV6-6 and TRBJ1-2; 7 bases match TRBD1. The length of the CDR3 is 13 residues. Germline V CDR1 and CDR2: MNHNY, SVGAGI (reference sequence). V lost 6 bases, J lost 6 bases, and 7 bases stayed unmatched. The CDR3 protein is CASSPGQTNGYTF. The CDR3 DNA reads TGTGCCAGCAGCCCGGGACAGACTAATGGCTACACCTTC.

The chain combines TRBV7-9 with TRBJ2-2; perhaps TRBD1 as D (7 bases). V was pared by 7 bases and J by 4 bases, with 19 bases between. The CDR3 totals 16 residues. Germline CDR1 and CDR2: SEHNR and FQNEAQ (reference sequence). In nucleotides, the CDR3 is TGTGCCAGCATCTACCGACAGGGAGGATCCACCGGGGAGCTGTTTTTT. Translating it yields CASIYRQGGSTGELFF.

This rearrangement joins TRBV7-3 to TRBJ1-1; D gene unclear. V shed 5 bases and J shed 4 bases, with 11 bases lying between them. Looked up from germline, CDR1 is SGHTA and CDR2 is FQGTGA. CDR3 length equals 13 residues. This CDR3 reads CASSPPRSTEAFF. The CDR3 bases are TGTGCCAGCAGCCCCCCGAGAAGCACTGAAGCTTTCTTT.

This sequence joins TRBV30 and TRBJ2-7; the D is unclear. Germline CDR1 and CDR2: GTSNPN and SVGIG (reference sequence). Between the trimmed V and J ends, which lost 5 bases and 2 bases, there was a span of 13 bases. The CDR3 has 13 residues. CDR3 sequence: CAWGKTPPYEQYF. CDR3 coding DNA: TGTGCCTGGGGGAAGACTCCACCCTACGAGCAGTACTTC.

CDR3 sequence: CATSRDPTAYEQYF. DNA of the CDR3: TGTGCCACCAGCAGAGATCCCACAGCCTACGAGCAGTACTTC. V is TRBV15 and J is TRBJ2-7; no reliable D call. Germline CDR1 is LNHNV and CDR2 is YYDKDF (reference sequence). The CDR3 spans 14 residues. The V gene lost 0 bases and the J gene lost 2 bases, with 8 bases spanning the gap.